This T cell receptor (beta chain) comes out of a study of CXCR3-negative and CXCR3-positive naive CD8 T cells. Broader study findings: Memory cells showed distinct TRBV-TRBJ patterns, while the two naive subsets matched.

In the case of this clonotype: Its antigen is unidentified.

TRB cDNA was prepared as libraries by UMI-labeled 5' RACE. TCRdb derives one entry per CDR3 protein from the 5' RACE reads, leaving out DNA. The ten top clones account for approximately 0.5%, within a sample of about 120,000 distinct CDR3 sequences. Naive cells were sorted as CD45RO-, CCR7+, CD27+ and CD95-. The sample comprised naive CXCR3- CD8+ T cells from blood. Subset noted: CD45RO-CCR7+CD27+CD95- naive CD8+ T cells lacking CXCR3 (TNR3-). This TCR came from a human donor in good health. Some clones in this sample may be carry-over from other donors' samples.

The CDR3 here is CASSPRNNDEQFF. This chain joins TRBV4-3 and TRBJ2-1. The CDR3 length is 13 residues. In germline, CDR1 is LGHNA, CDR2 YSLEER.